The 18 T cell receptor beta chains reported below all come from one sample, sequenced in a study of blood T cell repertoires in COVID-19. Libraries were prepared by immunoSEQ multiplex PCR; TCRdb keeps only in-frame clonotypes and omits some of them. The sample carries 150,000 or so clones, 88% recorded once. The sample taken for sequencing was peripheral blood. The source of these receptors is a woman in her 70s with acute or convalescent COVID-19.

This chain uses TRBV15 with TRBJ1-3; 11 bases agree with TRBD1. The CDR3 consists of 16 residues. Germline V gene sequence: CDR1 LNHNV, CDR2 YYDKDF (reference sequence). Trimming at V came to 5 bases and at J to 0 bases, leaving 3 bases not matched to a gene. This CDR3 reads CATSGDRGVSGNTIYF. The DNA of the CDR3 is TGTGCCACCAGCGGGGACAGGGGGGTCTCTGGAAACACCATATATTTT.

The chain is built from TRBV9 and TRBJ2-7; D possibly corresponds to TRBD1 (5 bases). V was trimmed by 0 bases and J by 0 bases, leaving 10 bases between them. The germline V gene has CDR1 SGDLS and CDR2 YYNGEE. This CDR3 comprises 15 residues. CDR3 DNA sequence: TGTGCCAGCAGCGTAGAACCCGACAGCTCCTACGAGCAGTACTTC. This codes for CASSVEPDSSYEQYF.

The CDR3 DNA reads as TGTGCCAGCAGCTTACGGGTCGGCGGGGCAGGGTTCAATCAGCCCCAGCATTTT. Its protein is CASSLRVGGAGFNQPQHF. The V gene is TRBV7-6, the J gene TRBJ1-5; possibly TRBD1 for D (5 bases). Trimming cost V 2 bases and J 3 bases, with 20 bases left between them. The germline gives CDR1 SGHVS, CDR2 FNYEAQ. The CDR3 totals 18 residues.

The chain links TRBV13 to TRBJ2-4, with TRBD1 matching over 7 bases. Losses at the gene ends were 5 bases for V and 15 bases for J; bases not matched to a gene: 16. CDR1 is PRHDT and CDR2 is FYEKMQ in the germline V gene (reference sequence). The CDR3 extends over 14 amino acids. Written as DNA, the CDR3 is TGTGCCAGCAGCCCAGAACGGCAGGGGGAGTTTAGGTACTTC. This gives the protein CASSPERQGEFRYF. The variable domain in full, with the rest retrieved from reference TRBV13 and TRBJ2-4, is AAGVIQSPRHLIKEKRETATLKCYPIPRHDTVYWYQQGPGQDPQFLISFYEKMQSDKGSIPDRFSAQQFSDYHSELNMSSLELGDSALYFCASSPERQGEFRYFGAGTRLSVL.

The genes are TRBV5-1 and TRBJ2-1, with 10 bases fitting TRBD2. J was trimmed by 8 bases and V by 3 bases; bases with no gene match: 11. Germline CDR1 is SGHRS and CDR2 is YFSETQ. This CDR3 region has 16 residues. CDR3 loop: CASSSEAGGPFHEQFF. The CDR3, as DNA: TGCGCCAGCAGCTCGGAAGCGGGGGGGCCCTTCCATGAGCAGTTCTTC. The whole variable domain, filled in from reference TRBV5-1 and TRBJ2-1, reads KAGVTQTPRYLIKTRGQQVTLSCSPISGHRSVSWYQQTPGQGLQFLFEYFSETQRNKGNFPGRFSGRQFSNSRSEMNVSTLELGDSALYLCASSSEAGGPFHEQFFGPGTRLTVL.

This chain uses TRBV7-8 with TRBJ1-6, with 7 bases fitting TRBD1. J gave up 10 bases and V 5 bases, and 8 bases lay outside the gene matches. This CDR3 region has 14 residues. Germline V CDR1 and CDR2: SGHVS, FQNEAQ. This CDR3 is CASSQGQGGSPLHF. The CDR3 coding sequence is TGTGCCAGCAGCCAAGGGCAGGGGGGATCACCCCTCCACTTT.

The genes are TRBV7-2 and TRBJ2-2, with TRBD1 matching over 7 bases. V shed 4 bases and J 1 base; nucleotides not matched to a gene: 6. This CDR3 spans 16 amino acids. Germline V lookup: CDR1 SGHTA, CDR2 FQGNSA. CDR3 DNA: TGTGCCAGCAGCTCGACAGGGACGTTGAACACCGGGGAGCTGTTTTTT. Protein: CASSSTGTLNTGELFF. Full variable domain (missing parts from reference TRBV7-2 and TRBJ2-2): GAGVSQSPSNKVTEKGKDVELRCDPISGHTALYWYRQSLGQGLEFLIYFQGNSAPDKSGLPSDRFSAERTGGSVSTLTIQRTQQEDSAVYLCASSSTGTLNTGELFFGEGSRLTVL.

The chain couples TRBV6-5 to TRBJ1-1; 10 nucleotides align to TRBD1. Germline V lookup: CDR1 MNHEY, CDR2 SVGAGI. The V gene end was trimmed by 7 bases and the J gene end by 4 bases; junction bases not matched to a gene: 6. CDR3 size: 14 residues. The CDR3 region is CASKSWDRGTEAFF. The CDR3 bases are TGTGCCAGCAAATCTTGGGACAGGGGCACTGAAGCTTTCTTT.

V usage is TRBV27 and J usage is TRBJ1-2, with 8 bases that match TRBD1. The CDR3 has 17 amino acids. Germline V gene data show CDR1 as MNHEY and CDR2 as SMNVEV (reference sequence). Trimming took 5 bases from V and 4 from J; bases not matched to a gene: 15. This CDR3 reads CASSDRQGPIPGYGYTF. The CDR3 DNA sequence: TGTGCCAGCAGTGACCGACAGGGGCCGATTCCCGGCTATGGCTACACCTTC.

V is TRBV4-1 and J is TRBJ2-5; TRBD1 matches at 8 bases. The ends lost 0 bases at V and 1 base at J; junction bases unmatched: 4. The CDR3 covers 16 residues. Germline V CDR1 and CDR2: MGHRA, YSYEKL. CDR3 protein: CASSQDGTGIQETQYF. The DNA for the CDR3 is TGCGCCAGCAGCCAAGACGGGACAGGCATCCAAGAGACCCAGTACTTC.

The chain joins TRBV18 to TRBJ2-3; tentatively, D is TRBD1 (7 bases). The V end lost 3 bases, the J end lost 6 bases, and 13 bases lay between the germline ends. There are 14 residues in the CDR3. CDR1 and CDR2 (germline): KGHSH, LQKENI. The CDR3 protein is CASSPVRGADTQYF. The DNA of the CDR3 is TGTGCCAGCTCACCGGTCAGGGGGGCGGATACGCAGTATTTT. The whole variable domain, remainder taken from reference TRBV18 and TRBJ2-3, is NAGVMQNPRHLVRRRGQEARLRCSPMKGHSHVYWYRQLPEEGLKFMVYLQKENIIDESGMPKERFSAEFPKEGPSILRIQQVVRGDSAAYFCASSPVRGADTQYFGPGTRLTVL.

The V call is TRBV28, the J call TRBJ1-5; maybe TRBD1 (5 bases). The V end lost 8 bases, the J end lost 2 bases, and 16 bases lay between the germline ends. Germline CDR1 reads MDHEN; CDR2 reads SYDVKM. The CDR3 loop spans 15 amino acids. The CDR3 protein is CASSQTGGGNQPQHF. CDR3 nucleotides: TGTGCCAGCTCACAAACCGGGGGTGGCAATCAGCCCCAGCATTTT.

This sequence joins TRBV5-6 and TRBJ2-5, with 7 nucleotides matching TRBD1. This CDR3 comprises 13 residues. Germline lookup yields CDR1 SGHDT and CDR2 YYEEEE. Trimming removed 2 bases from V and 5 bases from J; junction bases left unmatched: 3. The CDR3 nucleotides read TGTGCCAGCAGCTTTCAGGGGGTGGAGACCCAGTACTTC. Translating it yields CASSFQGVETQYF.

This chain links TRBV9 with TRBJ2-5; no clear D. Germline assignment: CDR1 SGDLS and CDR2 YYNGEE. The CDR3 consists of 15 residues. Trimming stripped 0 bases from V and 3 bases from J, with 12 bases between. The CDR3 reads CASSVGLWPEETQYF. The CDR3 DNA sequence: TGTGCCAGCAGCGTAGGACTGTGGCCTGAAGAGACCCAGTACTTC.

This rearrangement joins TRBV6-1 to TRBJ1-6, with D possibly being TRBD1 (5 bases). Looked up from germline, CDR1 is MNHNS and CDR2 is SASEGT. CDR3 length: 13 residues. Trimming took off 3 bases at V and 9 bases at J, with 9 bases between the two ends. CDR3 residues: CASSDRRGSPLHF. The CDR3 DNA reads TGTGCCAGCAGTGACCGAAGGGGTTCACCCCTCCACTTT.

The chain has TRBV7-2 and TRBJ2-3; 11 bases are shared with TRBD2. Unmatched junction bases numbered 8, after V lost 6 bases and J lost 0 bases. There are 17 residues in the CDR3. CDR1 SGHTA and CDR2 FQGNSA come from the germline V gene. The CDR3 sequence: CASRVYSGGASTDTQYF. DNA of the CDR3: TGTGCCAGCAGGGTATATAGCGGGGGGGCTAGCACAGATACGCAGTATTTT.

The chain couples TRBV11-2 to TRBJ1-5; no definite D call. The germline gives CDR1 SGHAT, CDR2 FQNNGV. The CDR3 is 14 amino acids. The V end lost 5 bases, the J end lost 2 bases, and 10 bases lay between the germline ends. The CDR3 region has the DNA TGTGCCAGCAGCCCTACGCGGGGCAATCAGCCCCAGCATTTT. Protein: CASSPTRGNQPQHF.

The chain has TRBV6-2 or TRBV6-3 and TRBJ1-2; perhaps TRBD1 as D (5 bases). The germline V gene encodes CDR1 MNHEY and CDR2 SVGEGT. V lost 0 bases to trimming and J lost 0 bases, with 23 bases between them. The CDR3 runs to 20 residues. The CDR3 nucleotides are TGTGCCAGCAGTTACTCCTACAAACCGAAGACAGTTACGACTAACTATGGCTACACCTTC. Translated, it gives CASSYSYKPKTVTTNYGYTF.